A single sample gave rise to the 32 T cell receptor beta chains below, sequenced in a study of identical twins (dated by TCRdb to between 2015 and 2016). The library came from 5' RACE. Sequencing instrument: Illumina HiSeq 2000. Starting from the raw public reads, TCRdb applied fastp trimming at Q25, assembled clones with MiXCR and retained in-frame beta chains. Rows are unified per CDR3 protein, each entry keeping the most common DNA and genes. The sample table contains a few hundred thousand distinct CDR3 sequences; only one count was recorded for around 8.8% of them. The ten largest clones capture around 2.1% of the sample. The same specimen was also included in a second study, on yellow fever vaccine responses in identical twins.

The sample taken for sequencing was memory (CD45RO+) T cells sorted from blood. According to the study, the label for this sample's cell subset or site signals: CD45RO+ enriched T cells. These receptors were taken from a woman in her late teens or twenties in good health.

V is TRBV6-1 and J is TRBJ2-5; 8 nucleotides agree with TRBD2. The germline CDR1 and CDR2 sequences are MNHNS and SASEGT. Trimming removed 1 base from V and 5 bases from J; junction bases left unmatched: 9. This CDR3 has 16 amino acids. CDR3 DNA: TGTGCCAGCAGTGAAGGCGGTAGCGGGATTGGGGAGACCCAGTACTTC. The encoded protein is CASSEGGSGIGETQYF.

For the CDR3, the DNA is TGTGCCAGCAGTTTCATGGGCGGGGCAGAAGCTTTCTTT. Translating it yields CASSFMGGAEAFF. The rearrangement joins TRBV27 to TRBJ1-1; maybe TRBD1 (5 bases). Trimming took off 3 bases at V and 8 bases at J, with 13 bases between the two ends. CDR1 is MNHEY and CDR2 is SMNVEV in the germline V gene (reference sequence). The CDR3 has 13 amino acids.

This clonotype was observed a few times. The V call is TRBV2, the J call TRBJ1-3; the D is unclear. The CDR3 sequence is 16 residues long. Germline CDR1 reads SNHLY; CDR2 reads FYNNEI. V was shortened by 4 bases and J by 0 bases, with 13 bases between the two germline ends. CDR3 in amino acids: CASSVGPPISGNTIYF. DNA for the CDR3: TGTGCCAGCAGTGTCGGGCCGCCGATCTCTGGAAACACCATATATTTT.

This clonotype was observed a handful of times. The V gene is TRBV20-1, the J gene TRBJ1-5; the D gene is possibly TRBD1 (5 bases). The CDR3 runs to 13 residues. The V gene's germline CDR1 is DFQATT and CDR2 SNEGSKA (reference sequence). V was trimmed by 1 base and J by 7 bases, leaving 11 bases between them. The CDR3 region is CSARAGTEQPQHF. The CDR3, as DNA: TGCAGTGCTAGAGCGGGGACGGAGCAGCCCCAGCATTTT.

The chain links TRBV7-8 to TRBJ1-3; D is unresolved. The CDR3 runs 11 residues. V lost 6 bases and J 7 bases, leaving 7 bases between the germline ends. CDR1 is SGHVS, CDR2 FQNEAQ, per germline. The CDR3 nucleotides are TGTGCCAGCAGTCTGGGTAACACCATATATTTT. Residues: CASSLGNTIYF.

The J gene is TRBJ2-1, the V gene TRBV5-1; 15 positions match TRBD2. Per germline, CDR1 SGHRS and CDR2 YFSETQ. The CDR3 spans 19 residues. The junction had 10 bases not matched to a gene; V was cut back by 4 bases and J by 2 bases. The CDR3 is CASSPLAGLAGGTYNEQFF. CDR3 DNA: TGCGCCAGCAGCCCACTAGCGGGACTAGCGGGAGGAACCTACAATGAGCAGTTCTTC.

The rearrangement uses TRBV20-1 and TRBJ2-5; 9 nucleotides line up with TRBD2. The germline V gene encodes CDR1 DFQATT and CDR2 SNEGSKA (reference sequence). V was clipped by 1 base and J by 1 base; unmatched bases: 10. CDR3 length equals 17 residues. The CDR3 sequence is CSARAWGVAGAQETQYF. Written as DNA, the CDR3 is TGCAGTGCTAGAGCTTGGGGGGTAGCGGGGGCCCAAGAGACCCAGTACTTC.

This clonotype has at least ten counts. The CDR3 region is CASRQRLAEETQYF. CDR3 sequence (DNA): TGCGCCAGCAGACAACGACTAGCGGAAGAGACCCAGTACTTC. The rearrangement uses TRBV5-1 and TRBJ2-5, with 9 bases that match TRBD2. Germline V gene sequence: CDR1 SGHRS, CDR2 YFSETQ. With V trimmed by 5 bases and J by 3 bases, 5 bases remained unmatched. The CDR3 extends over 14 amino acids.

This clonotype has ten or more counts. This rearrangement joins TRBV5-8 to TRBJ1-4, with TRBD1 matching over 7 bases. The germline gives CDR1 SGHTS, CDR2 YDEGEE. V shed 2 bases and J 3 bases; nucleotides not matched to a gene: 4. The CDR3 is 15 amino acids. CDR3 in amino acids: CASSLQGKANEKLFF. CDR3 coding DNA: TGTGCCAGCAGCTTACAGGGGAAGGCTAATGAAAAACTGTTTTTT.

The J gene is TRBJ2-5, the V gene TRBV18; D is uncertain. The germline V and J ends were trimmed by 3 bases and 4 bases, with 12 bases remaining between them. Germline-derived CDR1 and CDR2 are KGHSH and LQKENI. This CDR3 spans 14 amino acids. The CDR3 loop is CASSPFDPRETQYF. The CDR3 DNA sequence: TGTGCCAGCTCACCCTTCGATCCGCGAGAGACCCAGTACTTC.

Ten or more counts support this clonotype. This chain uses TRBV12-3 or TRBV12-4 with TRBJ2-1; D is undetermined. CDR3 length equals 15 residues. V was trimmed by 4 bases and J by 5 bases, leaving 15 bases between them. The CDR3 loop reads CASSSGRVGHNEQFF. The CDR3, as DNA: TGTGCCAGCAGTTCCGGACGTGTCGGGCACAATGAGCAGTTCTTC.

This clonotype was counted between two and nine times. V gene TRBV6-1 combines with J gene TRBJ2-7; TRBD1 matches at 10 bases. The CDR3 has 13 amino acids. Trimming removed 3 bases from V and 6 bases from J; junction bases left unmatched: 2. The V gene's germline CDR1 is MNHNS and CDR2 SASEGT. The CDR3 DNA follows: TGTGCCAGCAGTGATGGGGACAGGGGCGAGCAGTACGTC. The encoded protein is CASSDGDRGEQYV.

The chain has TRBV5-5 and TRBJ2-5, with D perhaps TRBD2 (6 bases). Germline assignment: CDR1 SGHKS and CDR2 YYEKEE (reference sequence). V lost 2 bases and J lost 2, with 10 bases in between. The CDR3 consists of 14 residues. The CDR3 loop reads CASSFTTSQETQYF. CDR3 nucleotide sequence: TGTGCCAGCAGCTTCACGACTAGTCAAGAGACCCAGTACTTC.

The table lists this clonotype with many counts. CDR3 nucleotides: TGCGCCAGCAGCCCCGGACGCGTTCCAGATACGCAGTATTTT. This codes for CASSPGRVPDTQYF. The genes are TRBV5-1 and TRBJ2-3; no reliable D call. This CDR3 is built from 14 residues. Germline lookup yields CDR1 SGHRS and CDR2 YFSETQ. Trimming stripped 4 bases from V and 4 bases from J, with 13 bases between.

This clonotype was picked up a small number of times. The V call is TRBV28, the J call TRBJ2-5; 11 bases are a match to TRBD2. V lost 4 bases, J lost 5 bases, and 6 bases stayed unmatched. The germline gives CDR1 MDHEN, CDR2 SYDVKM. This CDR3 is 15 amino acids long. CDR3 sequence: CASSSPGLAVETQYF. The CDR3 coding sequence is TGTGCCAGCAGTTCTCCGGGACTAGCGGTGGAGACCCAGTACTTC.

The sample holds many counts of this clonotype. The chain employs TRBV6-5 and TRBJ2-2; D tentatively reads TRBD1 or TRBD2 (5 bases each). CDR3 length: 15 amino acids. Germline values: CDR1 MNHEY, CDR2 SVGAGI. V lost 2 bases and J lost 0, with 7 bases in between. CDR3 in DNA: TGTGCCAGCAGTTACGGGGACCCGAACACCGGGGAGCTGTTTTTT. Protein product: CASSYGDPNTGELFF.

This clonotype has only a few counts. J is TRBJ1-1 and V is TRBV20-1; a possible D gene is TRBD1 (5 bases). The CDR3 extends over 13 amino acids. From germline, CDR1 is DFQATT and CDR2 SNEGSKA (reference sequence). V was clipped by 0 bases and J by 6 bases, with 11 bases between them. Written as DNA, the CDR3 is TGCAGTGCTAGAGATCTTTACAGGCCTGAAGCTTTCTTT. Translated: CSARDLYRPEAFF.

This clonotype showed up many times. The CDR3 loop reads CASRTKLVGQGGLNTEAFF. CDR3 nucleotides: TGTGCCAGCAGGACCAAGTTAGTTGGGCAGGGAGGTTTGAACACTGAAGCTTTCTTT. The rearrangement links TRBV6-4 to TRBJ1-1; D might be TRBD1 (5 bases). V gave up 6 bases and J gave up 0 bases, with 26 bases separating them. Germline V gene lookup returns CDR1 MRHNA and CDR2 SNTAGT. The CDR3 extends over 19 amino acids.

This clonotype was observed at least ten times. The genes are TRBV24-1 and TRBJ2-1; TRBD2 matches 10 bases. The CDR3 covers 16 residues. V lost 4 bases to trimming and J lost 0 bases; unmatched junction nucleotides: 2. CDR1 and CDR2 from the germline V gene are KGHDR and SFDVKD. CDR3 DNA: TGTGCCACCAGTGACTCTAGCGGGAGCTCCTACAATGAGCAGTTCTTC. This gives the protein CATSDSSGSSYNEQFF.

This clonotype was detected many times. V is TRBV29-1 and J is TRBJ2-1, with 7 nucleotides matching TRBD1. The CDR3 contains 16 residues. Germline values: CDR1 SQVTM, CDR2 ANQGSEA. J gave up 4 bases and V 7 bases, and 16 bases lay outside the gene matches. Here the CDR3 reads CSAIFTGTAYYNEQFF. The CDR3 nucleotides are TGCAGCGCAATTTTTACCGGGACAGCGTATTACAATGAGCAGTTCTTC.

The rearrangement joins TRBV4-1 to TRBJ2-6; 7 bases line up with TRBD2. Germline V gives CDR1 MGHRA, CDR2 YSYEKL. The V gene end was trimmed by 4 bases and the J gene end by 0 bases; junction bases not matched to a gene: 6. The CDR3 length is 17 residues. CDR3 protein: CASSRGGPNSGANVLTF. CDR3 nucleotide sequence: TGCGCCAGCAGCCGGGGGGGACCGAACTCTGGGGCCAACGTCCTGACTTTC.

This clonotype was observed a handful of times. CDR3 protein: CASSLKGWDTYGYTF. The CDR3 DNA is TGTGCCAGCAGTTTAAAAGGTTGGGACACATATGGCTACACCTTC. The chain couples TRBV28 to TRBJ1-2; possibly TRBD1 for D (6 bases). Germline V lookup: CDR1 MDHEN, CDR2 SYDVKM. With 2 bases removed from V and 5 bases from J, the gap between germline ends came to 15 bases. The CDR3 covers 15 residues.

The sample holds many counts of this clonotype. This chain uses TRBV10-3 with TRBJ1-1; D perhaps matches TRBD1 (6 bases). Germline V lookup: CDR1 ENHRY, CDR2 SYGVKD. The CDR3 spans 13 residues. V was clipped by 6 bases and J by 1 base, with 9 bases between them. CDR3 bases: TGTGCCATCAGCGGACAGTCGAACACTGAAGCTTTCTTT. Translating gives CAISGQSNTEAFF.

The chain links TRBV6-1 to TRBJ2-2; TRBD2 matches 16 bases. Germline CDR1 is MNHNS and CDR2 is SASEGT. The CDR3 has 19 residues. V lost 8 bases and J lost 7; bases outside the gene matches: 16. CDR3 sequence reads: CASSPSGTSGRAAHGELFF. The CDR3 DNA is TGTGCCAGCTCCCCTTCCGGGACTAGCGGGAGGGCGGCTCACGGGGAGCTGTTTTTT.

This clonotype was seen a few times. The chain is built from TRBV18 and TRBJ2-6; D is unclear. The length of the CDR3 is 20 residues. CDR1 is KGHSH, CDR2 LQKENI, per germline. V lost 3 bases and J 2 bases, leaving 23 bases between the germline ends. CDR3 sequence (DNA): TGTGCCAGCTCACCCAACCTAGGTTTCACACCTTCAACTGGGGCCAACGTCCTGACTTTC. The encoded protein is CASSPNLGFTPSTGANVLTF.

This clonotype was counted many times. J is TRBJ2-1 and V is TRBV20-1; D gene unclear. The CDR3 loop spans 14 amino acids. The V gene's germline CDR1 is DFQATT and CDR2 SNEGSKA (reference sequence). The ends were cut back, 1 base at V and 6 bases at J, with 13 bases in the middle. The CDR3 here is CSARVDWRSNEQFF. CDR3 DNA: TGCAGTGCTAGAGTCGATTGGCGTTCCAATGAGCAGTTCTTC.

This chain connects TRBV7-3 to TRBJ1-1; 7 bases fit TRBD1. There are 16 residues in the CDR3. Per the germline V gene, CDR1 is SGHTA and CDR2 is FQGTGA. The ends lost 2 bases at V and 4 bases at J; junction bases unmatched: 10. Here the CDR3 reads CASSLGFPRGVTEAFF. The CDR3 DNA reads as TGTGCCAGCAGCTTAGGTTTTCCCAGGGGGGTCACTGAAGCTTTCTTT.

The chain carries TRBV2 and TRBJ2-1, with TRBD2 as a possible D gene (5 bases). V dropped 6 bases and J dropped 8 bases, with 14 bases sitting between them. This CDR3 region has 13 residues. Per germline, CDR1 SNHLY and CDR2 FYNNEI. This CDR3 is CASRGAGYHEQFF. The DNA for the CDR3 is TGTGCCAGCAGGGGAGCAGGTTACCATGAGCAGTTCTTC.

The chain employs TRBV6-1 and TRBJ2-3, with a weak D call TRBD1 (5 bases). CDR1 and CDR2 (germline): MNHNS, SASEGT. The germline V and J ends were trimmed by 2 bases and 0 bases, with 15 bases remaining between them. The CDR3 is made up of 17 amino acids. CDR3 region: CASSEWGVTGSTDTQYF. The CDR3 DNA sequence: TGTGCCAGCAGTGAATGGGGCGTCACGGGCAGCACAGATACGCAGTATTTT.

This clonotype was counted only a few times. CDR3 DNA sequence: TGCGCCAGCGGAAACCCGGACAGGGTTTATGGCTACACCTTC. This sequence encodes CASGNPDRVYGYTF. The chain carries TRBV5-1 and TRBJ1-2, with TRBD1 matching over 8 bases. The CDR3 loop spans 14 amino acids. After removal of 7 bases from V and 5 bases from J, the junction contained 10 bases not matched to a gene. Germline CDR1 SGHRS, CDR2 YFSETQ.

The chain employs TRBV12-3 or TRBV12-4 and TRBJ1-1; no clear D gene. This CDR3 contains 16 residues. Trimming cost V 4 bases and J 2 bases, with 17 bases left between them. The CDR3 DNA follows: TGTGCCAGCAGTTCCGAAAGGTTGGCAGTAAACACTGAAGCTTTCTTT. Translated, it gives CASSSERLAVNTEAFF.

This clonotype was detected only a few times. The chain's CDR3 is CAISKSDTSLSSGYTF. In nucleotides, the CDR3 is TGTGCCATCAGTAAGAGCGACACCTCCCTCTCTAGTGGCTACACCTTC. The chain joins TRBV10-3 to TRBJ1-2; D unclear. The V gene's germline CDR1 is ENHRY and CDR2 SYGVKD. V was cut by 5 bases and J by 7 bases, with 23 bases left in between. This CDR3 region has 16 residues.